What follows are 22 T cell receptor beta chains derived from one specimen sequenced in a study of T cell responses to AZD1222 COVID-19 vaccine. Some clones are missing from TCRdb's copy, which holds only in-frame ones; the method was immunoSEQ multiplex PCR. The sample yields around 140,000 clones, roughly 85% seen once. Source: peripheral blood, taken 28 days after the second dose of the MenACWY control vaccine. Receptors were obtained from an adult who received the MenACWY meningococcal vaccine as a control.

The J gene is TRBJ2-7, the V gene TRBV6-5, with 8 positions matching TRBD1. This CDR3 is built from 15 residues. V was clipped by 7 bases and J by 5 bases; unmatched bases: 13. The germline V gene has CDR1 MNHEY and CDR2 SVGAGI. The CDR3 loop is CASTETGERVDEQYV. The CDR3 DNA sequence: TGTGCCAGCACCGAGACAGGGGAAAGGGTTGACGAGCAGTACGTC.

V gene TRBV11-2 combines with J gene TRBJ2-7; tentatively, D is TRBD2 (6 bases). The germline CDR1 and CDR2 sequences are SGHAT and FQNNGV. Trimming removed 0 bases at V and 5 bases at J, with 8 bases between. The CDR3 spans 13 residues. The CDR3 nucleotides are TGTGCCAGCAGCTTAGATCGCGGGGACGAGCAGTACGTC. It encodes CASSLDRGDEQYV.

This clone came up once. V and J are TRBV27 and TRBJ1-1, with TRBD1 identical over 7 bases. CDR1 and CDR2 (germline): MNHEY, SMNVEV (reference sequence). The junction had 6 bases not matched to a gene; V was cut back by 5 bases and J by 0 bases. The CDR3 has 15 amino acids. The CDR3 here is CASSPHRGLNTEAFF. CDR3 DNA sequence: TGTGCCAGCAGTCCTCACAGGGGACTGAACACTGAAGCTTTCTTT.

This chain connects TRBV4-1 to TRBJ1-6, with no clear D. This CDR3 is built from 16 residues. CDR1 is MGHRA, CDR2 YSYEKL, per germline. Trimming took off 1 base at V and 5 bases at J, with 12 bases between the two ends. CDR3 sequence: CASSQGQSSDNSPLHF. In DNA form, the CDR3 reads TGCGCCAGCAGCCAAGGGCAGAGCTCGGATAATTCACCCCTCCACTTT.

The chain uses TRBV11-3 and TRBJ2-1, with unresolved D. This CDR3 region has 15 residues. Germline V gives CDR1 SGHNT, CDR2 YENEEA. V was cut by 1 base and J by 4 bases, with 11 bases left in between. Here the CDR3 DNA reads TGTGCCAGCAGCTTAGTTATGGGGATATACAATGAGCAGTTCTTC. Residues: CASSLVMGIYNEQFF.

The V and J genes are TRBV27 and TRBJ1-5, with D perhaps matching TRBD1 (5 bases). In germline, CDR1 is MNHEY, CDR2 SMNVEV (reference sequence). The CDR3 contains 18 residues. Between the trimmed V and J ends, which lost 3 bases and 2 bases, there was a span of 20 bases. For the CDR3, the DNA is TGTGCCAGCAGTTTGAACCGGCGAGGACGAGGGGGCAATCAGCCCCAGCATTTT. Translation gives CASSLNRRGRGGNQPQHF.

The gene calls are TRBV5-5 and TRBJ2-1, with 9 bases that match TRBD2. This CDR3 is 15 amino acids long. CDR1 is SGHKS, CDR2 YYEKEE, per germline (reference sequence). The ends lost 0 bases at V and 5 bases at J; junction bases unmatched: 3. The CDR3 DNA sequence: TGTGCCAGCAGCTTGGTGTCTAGCGGGAACAATGAGCAGTTCTTC. Protein product: CASSLVSSGNNEQFF. Variable domain in full (rest from reference TRBV5-5 and TRBJ2-1): DAGVTQSPTHLIKTRGQQVTLRCSPISGHKSVSWYQQVLGQGPQFIFQYYEKEERGRGNFPDRFSARQFPNYSSELNVNALLLGDSALYLCASSLVSSGNNEQFFGPGTRLTVL.

The chain joins TRBV5-1 to TRBJ2-1; D remains unclear. The CDR3 is 13 amino acids. Germline-derived CDR1 and CDR2 are SGHRS and YFSETQ. The V end lost 1 base, the J end lost 12 bases, and 14 bases lay between the germline ends. The CDR3 loop is CASSLLQPVVQFF. For the CDR3, the DNA is TGCGCCAGCAGCTTGTTGCAGCCGGTGGTGCAGTTCTTC. Based on the CDR3 plus reference TRBV5-1 and TRBJ2-1, the full variable domain is KAGVTQTPRYLIKTRGQQVTLSCSPISGHRSVSWYQQTPGQGLQFLFEYFSETQRNKGNFPGRFSGRQFSNSRSEMNVSTLELGDSALYLCASSLLQPVVQFFGPGTRLTVL.

The gene calls are TRBV4-3 and TRBJ2-7; 11 positions agree with TRBD2. The CDR3 covers 17 residues. Trimming took 5 bases from V and 4 from J; bases not matched to a gene: 13. Per the germline V gene, CDR1 is LGHNA and CDR2 is YSLEER. The CDR3 DNA reads TGCGCCAGCAGCGAAAATCCTCTAGCGGGAGGTGTATACGAGCAGTACTTC. The encoded protein is CASSENPLAGGVYEQYF.

The chain combines TRBV5-1 with TRBJ2-3; D is unclear. This CDR3 has 15 residues. The V end lost 1 base, the J end lost 5 bases, and 14 bases lay between the germline ends. CDR1 is SGHRS, CDR2 YFSETQ, per germline. CDR3 sequence: CASSLRQPTGDTQYF. CDR3 DNA sequence: TGCGCCAGCAGCTTGCGACAACCTACCGGAGATACGCAGTATTTT.

V and J are TRBV5-5 and TRBJ1-2; the match to TRBD1 covers 7 bases. The CDR3 is made up of 14 amino acids. V shed 4 bases, J shed 3 bases, and the junction held 6 bases outside the gene matches. Looked up from germline, CDR1 is SGHKS and CDR2 is YYEKEE (reference sequence). Here the CDR3 reads CASSLQGRDYGYTF. In DNA, the CDR3 is TGTGCCAGCAGCCTACAGGGGAGGGACTATGGCTACACCTTC. The full variable domain, with the rest looked up from reference TRBV5-5 and TRBJ1-2, is DAGVTQSPTHLIKTRGQQVTLRCSPISGHKSVSWYQQVLGQGPQFIFQYYEKEERGRGNFPDRFSARQFPNYSSELNVNALLLGDSALYLCASSLQGRDYGYTFGSGTRLTVV.

The chain links TRBV7-9 to TRBJ1-1; D is ambiguous. The V gene lost 5 bases and the J gene lost 0 bases, with 16 bases spanning the gap. Germline assignment: CDR1 SEHNR and CDR2 FQNEAQ (reference sequence). The CDR3 has 16 residues. DNA for the CDR3: TGTGCCAGCAGCCCTCGGGTATTTAGGGTGAACACTGAAGCTTTCTTT. Its protein is CASSPRVFRVNTEAFF.

The rearrangement links TRBV5-1 to TRBJ2-1; TRBD2 might be the D (6 bases). V was clipped by 6 bases and J by 5 bases, with 15 bases between them. Germline loops: CDR1 SGHRS, CDR2 YFSETQ. The length of the CDR3 is 14 residues. The CDR3 region has the DNA TGCGCCAGCAATTCGGGAGTGCCTCACAATGAGCAGTTCTTC. Translated, it gives CASNSGVPHNEQFF. The whole variable domain, filled in from reference TRBV5-1 and TRBJ2-1, reads KAGVTQTPRYLIKTRGQQVTLSCSPISGHRSVSWYQQTPGQGLQFLFEYFSETQRNKGNFPGRFSGRQFSNSRSEMNVSTLELGDSALYLCASNSGVPHNEQFFGPGTRLTVL.

In this sample, this clone turned up once. The J gene is TRBJ1-1, the V gene TRBV28, with 9 bases matching TRBD1. Germline V CDR1 and CDR2: MDHEN, SYDVKM. This CDR3 has 16 residues. Trimming took 1 base from V and 5 from J; bases not matched to a gene: 8. This CDR3 is CASSLSTGTGITEAFF. DNA of the CDR3: TGTGCCAGCAGTTTATCAACGGGGACAGGGATTACTGAAGCTTTCTTT.

This chain joins TRBV6-5 and TRBJ1-2, with no clear D. Trimming took off 7 bases at V and 5 bases at J, with 11 bases between the two ends. CDR1 MNHEY and CDR2 SVGAGI come from the germline V gene. The CDR3 is 12 residues long. CDR3: CASMQTAYGYTF. In DNA, the CDR3 is TGTGCCAGCATGCAGACCGCGTATGGCTACACCTTC.

V usage is TRBV19 and J usage is TRBJ1-3; perhaps TRBD1 as D (6 bases). The CDR3 runs 15 residues. Trimming pared 5 bases from V and 0 bases from J, leaving 11 bases between. The V gene's germline CDR1 is LNHDA and CDR2 SQIVND (reference sequence). Here the CDR3 reads CASSGQLHSGNTIYF. The CDR3, as DNA: TGTGCCAGTAGTGGACAGTTACACTCTGGAAACACCATATATTTT.

The V call is TRBV5-1, the J call TRBJ1-2; the D is unclear. Between the trimmed V and J ends, which lost 0 bases and 8 bases, there was a span of 11 bases. The CDR3 totals 13 residues. CDR1 SGHRS and CDR2 YFSETQ come from the germline V gene. The CDR3 nucleotides read TGCGCCAGCAGCTTGGTTGGGGAGGGCGGCTACACCTTC. Its protein product is CASSLVGEGGYTF.

The chain links TRBV5-1 to TRBJ2-5; TRBD2 matches at 9 bases. This CDR3 contains 16 residues. Germline V CDR1 and CDR2: SGHRS, YFSETQ. The junction had 8 bases not matched to a gene; V was cut back by 0 bases and J by 5 bases. CDR3 protein: CASSLAGGGASETQYF. The DNA for the CDR3 is TGCGCCAGCAGCTTGGCTGGCGGGGGGGCGTCCGAGACCCAGTACTTC. Full variable domain (outside the CDR3, taken from reference TRBV5-1 and TRBJ2-5): KAGVTQTPRYLIKTRGQQVTLSCSPISGHRSVSWYQQTPGQGLQFLFEYFSETQRNKGNFPGRFSGRQFSNSRSEMNVSTLELGDSALYLCASSLAGGGASETQYFGPGTRLLVL.

The chain carries TRBV29-1 and TRBJ1-5; weak D call: TRBD1 (6 bases). V lost 5 bases and J 2 bases, leaving 10 bases between the germline ends. The CDR3 loop spans 13 amino acids. In germline, CDR1 is SQVTM, CDR2 ANQGSEA. The CDR3 nucleotides read TGCAGCGTTCGAGGGGGGGGCAATCAGCCCCAGCATTTT. As protein: CSVRGGGNQPQHF.

V usage is TRBV19 and J usage is TRBJ2-7; D is unclear. Deletions cut 5 bases from V and 5 bases from J, with 10 bases between. Germline V gene lookup returns CDR1 LNHDA and CDR2 SQIVND (reference sequence). The CDR3 covers 12 residues. CDR3 loop: CASSDKPNEQYF. CDR3 sequence (DNA): TGTGCCAGTAGTGATAAACCGAACGAGCAGTACTTC.

This clone was seen only once. The rearrangement joins TRBV6-5 to TRBJ2-7, with 7 bases that match TRBD1. V gave up 6 bases and J gave up 6 bases; unmatched junction bases: 11. The CDR3 runs 14 residues. Germline V gene data show CDR1 as MNHEY and CDR2 as SVGAGI. CDR3 in DNA: TGTGCCAGCAGCGACCCGAGGGGGCCCTTCGAGCAGTACGTC. This gives the protein CASSDPRGPFEQYV.

The chain carries TRBV12-3 or TRBV12-4 and TRBJ1-2; D is perhaps TRBD1 (5 bases). The V and J ends lost 5 bases and 2 bases respectively, with 6 bases between them. This CDR3 is 12 amino acids long. This CDR3 reads CASSGDNYGYTF. The CDR3 nucleotides are TGTGCCAGCAGTGGGGACAACTATGGCTACACCTTC.